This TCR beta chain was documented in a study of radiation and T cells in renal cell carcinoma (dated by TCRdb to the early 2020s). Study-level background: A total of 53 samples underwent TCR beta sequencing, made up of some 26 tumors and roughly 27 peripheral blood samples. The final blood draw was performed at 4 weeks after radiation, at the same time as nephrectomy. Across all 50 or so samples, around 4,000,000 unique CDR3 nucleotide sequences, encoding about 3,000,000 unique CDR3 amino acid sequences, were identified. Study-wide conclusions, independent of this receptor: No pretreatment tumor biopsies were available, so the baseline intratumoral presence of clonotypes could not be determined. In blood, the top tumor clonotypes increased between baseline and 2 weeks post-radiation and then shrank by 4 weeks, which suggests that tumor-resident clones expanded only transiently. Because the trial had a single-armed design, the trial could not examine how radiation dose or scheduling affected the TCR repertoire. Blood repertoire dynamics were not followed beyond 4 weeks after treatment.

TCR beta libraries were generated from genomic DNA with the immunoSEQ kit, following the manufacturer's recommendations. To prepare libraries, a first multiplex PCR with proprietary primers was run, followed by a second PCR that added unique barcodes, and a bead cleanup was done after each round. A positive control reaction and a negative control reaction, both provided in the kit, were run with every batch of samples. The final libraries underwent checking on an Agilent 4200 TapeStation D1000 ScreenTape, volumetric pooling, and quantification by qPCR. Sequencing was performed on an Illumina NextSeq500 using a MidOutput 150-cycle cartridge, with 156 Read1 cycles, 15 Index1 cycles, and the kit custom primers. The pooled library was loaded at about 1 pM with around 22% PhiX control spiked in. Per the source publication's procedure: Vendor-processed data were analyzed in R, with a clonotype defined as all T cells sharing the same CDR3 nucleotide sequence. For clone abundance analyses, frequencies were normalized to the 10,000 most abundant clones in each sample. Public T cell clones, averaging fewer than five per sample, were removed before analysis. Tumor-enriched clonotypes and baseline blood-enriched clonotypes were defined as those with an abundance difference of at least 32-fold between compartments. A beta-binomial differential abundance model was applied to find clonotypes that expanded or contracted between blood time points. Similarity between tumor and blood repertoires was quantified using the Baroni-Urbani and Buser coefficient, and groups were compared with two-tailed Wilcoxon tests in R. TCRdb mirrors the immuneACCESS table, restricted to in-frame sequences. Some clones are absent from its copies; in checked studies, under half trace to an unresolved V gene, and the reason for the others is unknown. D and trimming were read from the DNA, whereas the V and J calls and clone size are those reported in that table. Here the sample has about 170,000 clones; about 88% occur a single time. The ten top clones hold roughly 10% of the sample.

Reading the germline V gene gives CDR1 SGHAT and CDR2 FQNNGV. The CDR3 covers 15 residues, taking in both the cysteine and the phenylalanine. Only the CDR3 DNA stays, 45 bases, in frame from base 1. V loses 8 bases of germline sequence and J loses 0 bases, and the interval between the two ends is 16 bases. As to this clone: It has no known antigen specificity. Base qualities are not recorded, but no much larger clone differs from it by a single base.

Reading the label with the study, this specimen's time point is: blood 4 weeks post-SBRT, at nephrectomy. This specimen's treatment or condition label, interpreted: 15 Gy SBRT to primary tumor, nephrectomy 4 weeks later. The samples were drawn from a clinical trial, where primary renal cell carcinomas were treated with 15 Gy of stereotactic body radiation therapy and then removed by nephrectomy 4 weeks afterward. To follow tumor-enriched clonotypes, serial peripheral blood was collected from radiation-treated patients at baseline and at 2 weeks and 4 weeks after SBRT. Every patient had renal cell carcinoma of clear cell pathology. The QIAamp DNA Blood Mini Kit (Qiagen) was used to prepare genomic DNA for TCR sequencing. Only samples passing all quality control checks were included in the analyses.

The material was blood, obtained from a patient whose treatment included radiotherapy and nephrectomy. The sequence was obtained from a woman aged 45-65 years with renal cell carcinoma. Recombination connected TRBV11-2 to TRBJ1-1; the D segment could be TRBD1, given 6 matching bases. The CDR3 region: CASSRTDSLNTEAFF. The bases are TGTGCCAGCTCAAGAACGGACAGCTTGAACACTGAAGCTTTCTTT.